This T cell receptor beta chain derives from a study of shared clonotypes between healthy human individuals. Background on the study: CD4 naive and memory got three plates each, CD8 naive two, CD8 memory one. Study-wide results and limits: Clonotype sharing levels among donors were expected to vary with sequencing depth. What rarefaction showed was incomplete sorted-subset sequencing despite large depth.

Concerning this clone itself: The antigen remains undetermined.

In the original workflow: Junction-only immunoSEQ data arrived without quality scores, meaning filtering differed. Generated by immunoSEQ multiplex PCR, the TCRdb table keeps only in-frame clones and is missing some. Clone size and V and J calls were adopted from that table, with D and trimming inferred from the DNA. Among around 1.4 million clones listed, less than 99% were seen once. Germline V CDR1 and CDR2: LNHDA, SQIVND (reference sequence). V gave up 5 bases and J gave up 0 bases, with 5 bases separating them. The CDR3 has 13 amino acids. The sequenced material came from naive CD4+ T cells sorted from blood. This sample's subset: CD45RA+ positively selected. This TCR came from a man aged 30 to 45 in good health. The genes are TRBV19 and TRBJ1-5; D gene uncertain. The CDR3 loop is CASSQYSNQPQHF. The DNA for the CDR3 is TGTGCCAGTAGTCAATATAGCAATCAGCCCCAGCATTTT. The full variable domain, with the rest looked up from reference TRBV19 and TRBJ1-5, is DGGITQSPKYLFRKEGQNVTLSCEQNLNHDAMYWYRQDPGQGLRLIYYSQIVNDFQKGDIAEGYSVSREKKESFPLTVTSAQKNPTAFYLCASSQYSNQPQHFGDGTRLSIL.